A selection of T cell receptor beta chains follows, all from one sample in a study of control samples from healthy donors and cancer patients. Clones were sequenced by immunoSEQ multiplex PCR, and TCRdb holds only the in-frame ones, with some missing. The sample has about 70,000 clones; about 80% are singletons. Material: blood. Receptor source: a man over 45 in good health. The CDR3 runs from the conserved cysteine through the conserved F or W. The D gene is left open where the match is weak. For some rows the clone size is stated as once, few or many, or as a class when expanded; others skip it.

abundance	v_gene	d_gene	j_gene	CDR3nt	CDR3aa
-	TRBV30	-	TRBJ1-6	TGTGCCTGGAGCGGGGGTAGGGGAGTGAGGTCACCCCTCCACTTT	CAWSGGRGVRSPLHF
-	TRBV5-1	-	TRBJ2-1	TGCGCCAGCAGCTTGGACCTGAGCTCCTACAATGATCAGTTCTTC	CASSLDLSSYNDQFF
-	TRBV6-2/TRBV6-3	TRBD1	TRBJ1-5	TGTGCCAGCAGTCCCCACGGTCAGGACAGGGCTAGCCAGCCCCAGCATTTT	CASSPHGQDRASQPQHF
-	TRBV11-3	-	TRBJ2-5	TGTGCCAGCAGCCCCCCCGGGCCCCAAGAGACCCAGTACTTC	CASSPPGPQETQYF
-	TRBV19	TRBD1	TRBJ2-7	TGTGCCAGTGGACAGGGGGCTGTTCCTTACGAGCAGTACTTC	CASGQGAVPYEQYF
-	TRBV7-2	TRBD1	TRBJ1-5	TGTGCCAGCAGCTTAGACAGGGGATGGGGGCAGCCCCAGCATTTT	CASSLDRGWGQPQHF
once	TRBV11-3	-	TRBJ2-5	TGTGCCAGCAGCCCCCAAGAGACCCAGTACTTC	CASSPQETQYF
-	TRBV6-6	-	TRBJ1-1	TGTGCCAGCAGTTGGGAGGGCACTGAAGCTTTCTTT	CASSWEGTEAFF
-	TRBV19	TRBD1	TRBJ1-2	TGTGCCAGTAGTATTATTGGGACAGGGATGGCTAACTATGGCTACACCTTC	CASSIIGTGMANYGYTF
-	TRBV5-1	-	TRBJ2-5	TGCGCCAGCAGCTTGAATACCGAGACCCAGTACTTC	CASSLNTETQYF
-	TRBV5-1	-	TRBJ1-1	TGCGCCAGCAGCCTCCTGGGGACTTTCTTT	CASSLLGTFF
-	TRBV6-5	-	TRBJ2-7	TGTGCCAGCAGGGACTTCGGGGAGCAGTACTTC	CASRDFGEQYF
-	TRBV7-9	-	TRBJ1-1	TGTGCCAGCAGCTTACGCAGCCGGGACACTGAAGCTTTCTTT	CASSLRSRDTEAFF
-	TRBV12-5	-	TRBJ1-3	TGTGCTAGTGGTTTGGGCTCGGTGGTTGCTGGAAACACCATATATTTT	CASGLGSVVAGNTIYF
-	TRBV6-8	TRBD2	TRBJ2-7	TGTGCCAGCCGCGGGAGCTCCTACGAGCAGTACTTC	CASRGSSYEQYF
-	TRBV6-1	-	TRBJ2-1	TGTGCCAGCAGACCGCAGGGTCTCCCCAATGAGCAGTTCTTC	CASRPQGLPNEQFF
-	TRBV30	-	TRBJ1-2	TGTGCCTGGAGTCACCCTCCGGGGGGGGCGCCTGGCTACACCTTC	CAWSHPPGGAPGYTF
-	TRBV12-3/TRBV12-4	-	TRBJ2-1	TGTGCCAGCAGCTACCTGTCGGACAATGAGCAGTTCTTC	CASSYLSDNEQFF
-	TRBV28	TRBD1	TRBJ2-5	TGTGCCACAGGGAGGACAGGGGGCACCCGGGTTGTGACCCAGTACTTC	CATGRTGGTRVVTQYF
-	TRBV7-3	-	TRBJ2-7	TGTGCCAGCAGCTTAAGTCGGAGGGACGAGCAGTACTTC	CASSLSRRDEQYF
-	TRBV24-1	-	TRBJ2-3	TGTGCCACCAGTAGGTTGGGTGTTCTCATTGTAAGCACAGATACGCAGTATTTT	CATSRLGVLIVSTDTQYF
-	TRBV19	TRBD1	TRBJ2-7	TGTGCCAGTAGTGTGGAAAGGACAGGGTCTAGCTACGAGCAGTACTTC	CASSVERTGSSYEQYF
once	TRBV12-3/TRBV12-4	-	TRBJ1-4	TGTGCCAGCAGTTTACAGATAAATGAAAAACTGTTTTTT	CASSLQINEKLFF
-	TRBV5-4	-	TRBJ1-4	TGTGCCAGCAGCTTATCCTCTAATGAAAAACTGTTTTTT	CASSLSSNEKLFF
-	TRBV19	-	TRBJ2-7	TGTGCCAGTAGCCTAGGCTACGAGCAGTACTTC	CASSLGYEQYF
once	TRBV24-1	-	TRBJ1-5	TGTGCCACCAGTGAGGGGGGAGCCAGCAATCAGCCCCAGCATTTT	CATSEGGASNQPQHF
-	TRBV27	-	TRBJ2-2	TGTGCCTCCCAGCCGGACAAGAACACCGGGGAGCTGTTTTTT	CASQPDKNTGELFF
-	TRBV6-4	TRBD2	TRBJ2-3	TGTGCCAGCAGTGAGACCGGGACTAGCCCCACAGATACGCAGTATTTT	CASSETGTSPTDTQYF
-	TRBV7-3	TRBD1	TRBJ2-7	TGTGCCAGCAGCTTAATAGGGACAGGGGGCTACGAGCAGTACTTC	CASSLIGTGGYEQYF
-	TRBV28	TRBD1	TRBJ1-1	TGTGCCAGCAGCCTAAGGGGGCCCATGAACACTGAAGCTTTCTTT	CASSLRGPMNTEAFF
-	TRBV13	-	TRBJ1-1	TGTGCCAGCAGCCCGGACGCCGTCCAGGGGTTGGGTGAAGCTTTCTTT	CASSPDAVQGLGEAFF
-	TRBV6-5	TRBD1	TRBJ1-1	TGTGCCACCAGCCTACTGGAGGGGGCTTCTGAAGCTTTCTTT	CATSLLEGASEAFF
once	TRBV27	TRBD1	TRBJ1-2	TGTGCCAGCAGCCCGAATCCTAACAGGGGCCTCTATGGCTACACCTTC	CASSPNPNRGLYGYTF
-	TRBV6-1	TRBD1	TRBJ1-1	TGTGCCAGCAGTGACACAGGGGCATCAACTGAAGCTTTCTTT	CASSDTGASTEAFF
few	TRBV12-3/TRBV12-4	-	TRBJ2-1	TGTGCCAGCAGTTTAGCCAACTACAATGAGCAGTTCTTC	CASSLANYNEQFF
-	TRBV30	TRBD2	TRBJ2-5	TGTGCCTGGGGCCCCGGGGGGGACATTCTACGGGAGACCCAGTACTTC	CAWGPGGDILRETQYF
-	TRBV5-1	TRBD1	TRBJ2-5	TGCGCCAGCAGCCGGTCGGGGCAGGGGGCGCGGAGGGAGACCCAGTACTTC	CASSRSGQGARRETQYF
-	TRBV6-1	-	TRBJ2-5	TGTGCCAGCAGTGAAGGGGGTCTCGCAGAGACCCAGTACTTC	CASSEGGLAETQYF
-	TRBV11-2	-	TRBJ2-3	TGTGCCAGCAGCCCCCCCCCAGATACGCAGTATTTT	CASSPPPDTQYF
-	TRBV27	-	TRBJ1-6	TGTGCCAGCAGTTCCTCTCAGGACAAGAGTTCACCCCTCCACTTT	CASSSSQDKSSPLHF
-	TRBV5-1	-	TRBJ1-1	TGCGCCAGCAGCGCTCGGGGCTACACTGAAGCTTTCTTT	CASSARGYTEAFF
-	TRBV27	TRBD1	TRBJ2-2	TGTGCCAGCAGTAACCCGGGACAGGGAGCCGGGGAGCTGTTTTTT	CASSNPGQGAGELFF
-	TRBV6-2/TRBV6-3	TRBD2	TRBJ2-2	TGTGCCAGCAGTTCACAGCGCGGGGGGCTAGGGGCCGGGGAGCTGTTTTTT	CASSSQRGGLGAGELFF
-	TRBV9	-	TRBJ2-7	TGTGCCAGCAGCGTAGCTCCCCCCTTGGCCACCCTCGGAGGGGTTTCCTACGAGCAGTACTTC	CASSVAPPLATLGGVSYEQYF
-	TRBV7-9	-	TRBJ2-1	TGTGCCAGCAGCTTAGCGCCGTCCATCTACAATGAGCAGTTCTTC	CASSLAPSIYNEQFF
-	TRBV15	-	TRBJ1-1	TGTGCCACCAGCAGAGATGGGGAGGGGAGGACTGAAGCTTTCTTT	CATSRDGEGRTEAFF
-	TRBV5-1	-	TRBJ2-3	TGCGCCAGCAGAGACATAACTAGCACAGATACGCAGTATTTT	CASRDITSTDTQYF
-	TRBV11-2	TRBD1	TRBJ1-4	TGTGCCAGCAGCACCCGACAGGGGGGGAATGAAAAACTGTTTTTT	CASSTRQGGNEKLFF
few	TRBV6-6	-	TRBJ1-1	TGTGCCAGCAGTTACGATACAGGGACTGAAGCTTTCTTT	CASSYDTGTEAFF
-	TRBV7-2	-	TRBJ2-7	TGTGCCAGCAGCTCTGCGGGGTACTCCTACGAGCAGTACTTC	CASSSAGYSYEQYF
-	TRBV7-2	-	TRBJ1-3	TGTGCCAGCAGCTTAGCGCGGGGCCGCGCGATAATATATTTT	CASSLARGRAIIYF
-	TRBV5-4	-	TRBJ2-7	TGTGCCAGCAGCAGCAAAAACAGGTTTACTCCCGCCGAGCAGTACTTC	CASSSKNRFTPAEQYF
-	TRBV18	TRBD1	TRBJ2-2	TGTGCCAGCTCCTTCACGGGACAGCCGAACACCGGGGAGCTGTTTTTT	CASSFTGQPNTGELFF
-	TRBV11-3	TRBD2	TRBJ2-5	TGTGCCAGCAGCTTAGTGTCGGGAGGGCCGGGGCAAGAGACCCAGTACTTC	CASSLVSGGPGQETQYF
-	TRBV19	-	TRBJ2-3	TGTGCCAGTAGTTTCGGGCTGAGGGGAACAGATACGCAGTATTTT	CASSFGLRGTDTQYF
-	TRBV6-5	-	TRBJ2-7	TGTGCCAGCAGTTACGGGCAGGGGTGGGGCGAGCAGTACTTC	CASSYGQGWGEQYF
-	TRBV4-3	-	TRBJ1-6	TGCGCCAGCAGCCGAGGTGCCAGAGATAATTCACCCCTCCACTTT	CASSRGARDNSPLHF
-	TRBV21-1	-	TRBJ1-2	TGTGCCAGCAGCAACGAAAACGTCCTAGAACGATATGGCTACACCTTC	CASSNENVLERYGYTF
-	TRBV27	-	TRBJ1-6	TGTGCCAGCATGGAGGGCTCTGGTTCACCCCTCCACTTT	CASMEGSGSPLHF
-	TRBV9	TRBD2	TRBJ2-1	TGTGCCAGCAGCCTTAGCGGGGGGCGCAATGAGCAGTTCTTC	CASSLSGGRNEQFF